The 17 T cell receptor beta chains presented below share a single source sample, sequenced in a study of T cell repertoires in cytomegalovirus infection. TCRdb called the reads again in MiXCR, with one record for every CDR3 protein. The sample holds 250,000 to 300,000 distinct CDR3 sequences; around 15% are singletons and the top ten take 8.8%. The sequenced sample consisted of PBMCs. Source of these receptors: a human donor in good health (CMV status not recorded). Some clones in this sample may be carry-over from other donors' samples.

In this sample, this clonotype turned up many times. As DNA, the CDR3 is TGTGCCAGCAGCTCGCACACCGGGACACCGGGGACTGAAGCTTTCTTT. This gives the protein CASSSHTGTPGTEAFF. The chain is built from TRBV7-2 and TRBJ1-1; the D gene is possibly TRBD1 (6 bases). The CDR3 extends over 16 amino acids. Per the germline V gene, CDR1 is SGHTA and CDR2 is FQGNSA. Trimming removed 4 bases at V and 5 bases at J, with 20 bases between. Filled out from reference TRBV7-2 and TRBJ1-1, the complete variable domain reads GAGVSQSPSNKVTEKGKDVELRCDPISGHTALYWYRQSLGQGLEFLIYFQGNSAPDKSGLPSDRFSAERTGGSVSTLTIQRTQQEDSAVYLCASSSHTGTPGTEAFFGQGTRLTVV.

The genes are TRBV28 and TRBJ2-5; TRBD1 aligns across 12 bases. The CDR3 is 18 residues long. J gave up 3 bases and V 4 bases, and 12 bases lay outside the gene matches. CDR1 is MDHEN, CDR2 SYDVKM, per germline. CDR3 residues: CASSSLSAGQGAEETQYF. In DNA, the CDR3 is TGTGCCAGCAGTTCCCTTTCCGCGGGACAGGGGGCCGAAGAGACCCAGTACTTC.

In this sample, this clonotype turned up a few times. J is TRBJ2-1 and V is TRBV5-3; D uncertain. TRBV5-3 is noted as an ORF with a role that remains uncertain. Trimming shortened V by 3 bases and J by 5 bases, and 18 bases separated the two germline ends. The CDR3 length is 16 residues. CDR3 coding DNA: TGTGCCAGAAGCTATGCCCCCTCCTACTTTAACAATGAGCAGTTCTTC. This encodes CARSYAPSYFNNEQFF.

The V gene is TRBV27, the J gene TRBJ2-5, with D perhaps matching TRBD1 (5 bases). The ends were cut back, 4 bases at V and 5 bases at J, with 14 bases in the middle. This CDR3 has 14 residues. Looked up from germline, CDR1 is MNHEY and CDR2 is SMNVEV (reference sequence). CDR3 coding DNA: TGTGCCAGCAGTTGGACCAGGGATCGGGAGACCCAGTACTTC. Amino acid sequence: CASSWTRDRETQYF.

This clonotype was recorded many times. The chain joins TRBV4-1 to TRBJ1-6, with a tentative D call TRBD1 (5 bases). Deletions cut 1 base from V and 0 bases from J, with 13 bases between. The CDR3 contains 18 residues. Germline V gene data show CDR1 as MGHRA and CDR2 as YSYEKL. The CDR3 bases are TGCGCCAGCAGCCAAGGGGGCGGTGGTAGCTCCTATAATTCACCCCTCCACTTT. It specifies CASSQGGGGSSYNSPLHF.

This clonotype was detected many times. V is TRBV20-1 and J is TRBJ2-1; TRBD2 agrees at 12 bases. Trimming cost V 6 bases and J 4 bases; bases outside gene matches: 4. The CDR3 is 14 amino acids. CDR1 and CDR2 from the germline V gene are DFQATT and SNEGSKA (reference sequence). The CDR3 nucleotides read TGCAGTGCCAAGACTAGCGGGAGTTACAATGAGCAGTTCTTC. Protein product: CSAKTSGSYNEQFF.

This clonotype was counted between two and nine times. This chain connects TRBV7-9 to TRBJ2-1, with TRBD2 matching 8 bases. The ends lost 1 base at V and 3 bases at J; junction bases unmatched: 5. The germline CDR1 and CDR2 sequences are SEHNR and FQNEAQ (reference sequence). The CDR3 covers 16 residues. DNA of the CDR3: TGTGCCAGCAGCTTAGTACTAGCGGCAATCTACAATGAGCAGTTCTTC. Residues: CASSLVLAAIYNEQFF.

The chain uses TRBV5-6 and TRBJ2-1; the match to TRBD1 covers 8 bases. Trimming cost V 4 bases and J 4 bases; bases outside gene matches: 4. The CDR3 loop spans 14 amino acids. Germline V gene sequence: CDR1 SGHDT, CDR2 YYEEEE. CDR3 sequence (DNA): TGTGCCAGCAGCGGCCGGGACAGGTACAATGAGCAGTTCTTC. This encodes CASSGRDRYNEQFF.

This clonotype has more than one count but fewer than ten. The chain has TRBV12-3 or TRBV12-4 and TRBJ1-2, with D hard to call. Trimming removed 2 bases from V and 3 bases from J, with 16 bases in between. The CDR3 loop spans 16 amino acids. Here the CDR3 reads CASSLITGAQHYGYTF. For the CDR3, the DNA is TGTGCCAGCAGTTTAATCACGGGAGCCCAACACTATGGCTACACCTTC.

The table lists this clonotype with a few counts. V and J are TRBV19 and TRBJ1-5; D not resolved. V was pared by 4 bases and J by 3 bases, with 13 bases between. The CDR3 is 15 residues long. The germline V gene encodes CDR1 LNHDA and CDR2 SQIVND (reference sequence). CDR3 loop: CASSRDTDANQPQHF. The CDR3 bases are TGTGCCAGTAGTAGAGACACTGATGCCAATCAGCCCCAGCATTTT. The entire variable domain, with the rest obtained from reference TRBV19 and TRBJ1-5, is as follows: DGGITQSPKYLFRKEGQNVTLSCEQNLNHDAMYWYRQDPGQGLRLIYYSQIVNDFQKGDIAEGYSVSREKKESFPLTVTSAQKNPTAFYLCASSRDTDANQPQHFGDGTRLSIL.

The genes are TRBV15 and TRBJ2-3; 8 bases match TRBD2. The germline CDR1 and CDR2 sequences are LNHNV and YYDKDF (reference sequence). V was pared by 0 bases and J by 1 base, with 0 bases of the junction left unmatched. The CDR3 has 15 amino acids. The CDR3 DNA follows: TGTGCCACCAGCAGAGAGCGGGGGGGCACAGATACGCAGTATTTT. Translated, it gives CATSRERGGTDTQYF.

This clonotype was counted a few times. This chain uses TRBV9 with TRBJ2-1; no definite D call. CDR3 size: 12 residues. Trimming removed 0 bases at V and 5 bases at J, with 3 bases between. Germline-derived CDR1 and CDR2 are SGDLS and YYNGEE. The chain's CDR3 is CASSVDDNEQFF. Here the CDR3 DNA reads TGTGCCAGCAGCGTAGACGACAATGAGCAGTTCTTC.

This clonotype appeared many times. The chain carries TRBV28 and TRBJ1-2; D is uncertain. There are 11 residues in the CDR3. From germline, CDR1 is MDHEN and CDR2 SYDVKM. V was shortened by 7 bases and J by 6 bases, with 9 bases between the two germline ends. CDR3 bases: TGTGCCAGCAACAGAGGGAATGGCTACACCTTC. This encodes CASNRGNGYTF.

This clonotype has just a few counts. The V call is TRBV20-1, the J call TRBJ2-1; D remains ambiguous. The CDR3 is 9 residues long. Trimming removed 2 bases from V and 9 bases from J, with 2 bases in between. Germline loops: CDR1 DFQATT, CDR2 SNEGSKA (reference sequence). DNA for the CDR3: TGCAGTGCTAGATGTGAGCAGTTCTTC. It yields the protein CSARCEQFF.

J is TRBJ1-5 and V is TRBV20-1, with 8 bases aligning to TRBD1. The CDR3 loop spans 14 amino acids. Germline-derived CDR1 and CDR2 are DFQATT and SNEGSKA (reference sequence). Trimming at V came to 5 bases and at J to 3 bases, leaving 6 bases not matched to a gene. CDR3 bases: TGCAGTGCTGCGGACAGGGCCCTCAATCAGCCCCAGCATTTT. Translation: CSAADRALNQPQHF.

This clonotype was detected many times. The chain couples TRBV7-9 to TRBJ2-1, with D possibly being TRBD1 or TRBD2 (5 bases each). Trimming left V 1 base short and J 5 bases short, with 12 bases between. The CDR3 has 15 amino acids. Germline values: CDR1 SEHNR, CDR2 FQNEAQ (reference sequence). CDR3 DNA: TGTGCCAGCAGCTTAGATGGGACGAAAAACAATGAGCAGTTCTTC. It codes for CASSLDGTKNNEQFF. The full variable domain, its missing parts supplied by reference TRBV7-9 and TRBJ2-1, is DTGVSQNPRHKITKRGQNVTFRCDPISEHNRLYWYRQTLGQGPEFLTYFQNEAQLEKSRLLSDRFSAERPKGSFSTLEIQRTEQGDSAMYLCASSLDGTKNNEQFFGPGTRLTVL.

CDR3: CASIAGTWDQPQHF. The CDR3 DNA reads TGTGCCAGCATCGCCGGGACTTGGGATCAGCCCCAGCATTTT. The rearrangement links TRBV28 to TRBJ1-5; perhaps TRBD1 as D (5 bases). This CDR3 region has 14 residues. Germline CDR1 is MDHEN and CDR2 is SYDVKM. V gave up 7 bases and J gave up 5 bases, with 15 bases separating them.